A single sample gave rise to the 14 T cell receptor beta chains below, sequenced in a study of control samples from healthy donors and cancer patients. Clones were read by immunoSEQ multiplex PCR, and TCRdb kept only the in-frame ones, dropping some. The sample yields about 160,000 clones, 95% to 96% seen once. Input material: blood. The receptors shown here come from a woman aged 25 to 39 in good health.

A single count supports this clone. The rearrangement links TRBV19 to TRBJ2-1, with 10 bases fitting TRBD2. Germline loops: CDR1 LNHDA, CDR2 SQIVND (reference sequence). J was trimmed by 2 bases and V by 6 bases; bases with no gene match: 13. The CDR3 has 18 residues. CDR3 sequence reads: CASRRGVAGGLPYNEQFF. CDR3 DNA sequence: TGTGCCAGTAGGAGGGGAGTAGCGGGAGGACTCCCCTACAATGAGCAGTTCTTC.

This clone showed up just once. This sequence joins TRBV7-2 and TRBJ2-3, with 10 bases that match TRBD2. With 1 base clipped from V and 3 bases from J, the junction kept 4 bases outside the gene matches. CDR3 length: 16 residues. Germline V lookup: CDR1 SGHTA, CDR2 FQGNSA. CDR3 sequence reads: CASSLGASGSTDTQYF. In DNA form, the CDR3 reads TGTGCCAGCAGCTTAGGTGCTAGCGGGAGTACAGATACGCAGTATTTT.

This chain joins TRBV28 and TRBJ2-3; perhaps TRBD1 as D (5 bases). This CDR3 is built from 13 residues. CDR1 MDHEN and CDR2 SYDVKM come from the germline V gene. Trimming took off 7 bases at V and 5 bases at J, with 13 bases between the two ends. The CDR3 DNA follows: TGTGCCAGCAACATACAGGCACGAGATACGCAGTATTTT. Its protein product is CASNIQARDTQYF.

The chain employs TRBV6-5 and TRBJ1-1; a weak D match, TRBD1 (5 bases). Trimming left V 5 bases short and J 1 base short, with 14 bases between. The CDR3 consists of 15 residues. Germline-derived CDR1 and CDR2 are MNHEY and SVGAGI. DNA for the CDR3: TGTGCCAGCAGTCGGGTAGGACATACGAACACTGAAGCTTTCTTT. It specifies CASSRVGHTNTEAFF.

The chain couples TRBV5-1 to TRBJ1-3; maybe TRBD1 (5 bases). CDR3 length equals 15 residues. V dropped 4 bases and J dropped 0 bases, with 11 bases sitting between them. The germline gives CDR1 SGHRS, CDR2 YFSETQ. The CDR3: CASSGTGASGNTIYF. DNA for the CDR3: TGCGCCAGCAGCGGAACAGGAGCCTCTGGAAACACCATATATTTT.

This clone was recorded only once. The V and J genes are TRBV12-3 or TRBV12-4 and TRBJ2-5; D remains unclear. V was shortened by 4 bases and J by 5 bases, with 11 bases between the two germline ends. The CDR3 length is 13 residues. Here the CDR3 reads CASSYGAQETQYF. CDR3 nucleotide sequence: TGTGCCAGCAGTTATGGTGCCCAGGAGACCCAGTACTTC.

The J gene is TRBJ1-1, the V gene TRBV21-1; TRBD1 is taken as the D call from the table, unchecked against the DNA. TRBV21-1 is listed as a pseudogene. This CDR3 contains 11 residues. The CDR3 DNA reads TGTGCCAGCGTAGTGCAGGCTGAAGCTTTCTTT. Translation gives CASVVQAEAFF.

The chain uses TRBV12-3 or TRBV12-4 and TRBJ1-1; D is uncertain. This CDR3 contains 12 residues. The V end lost 4 bases, the J end lost 4 bases, and 7 bases lay between the germline ends. Here the CDR3 DNA reads TGTGCCAGCAGTTGGTTCGGCACTGAAGCTTTCTTT. This encodes CASSWFGTEAFF.

The chain couples TRBV7-9 to TRBJ2-3; 8 nucleotides match TRBD2. This CDR3 is built from 15 residues. Per germline, CDR1 SEHNR and CDR2 FQNEAQ (reference sequence). V shed 3 bases and J 5 bases; nucleotides not matched to a gene: 7. This CDR3 reads CASSLTGGAVDTQYF. In DNA, the CDR3 is TGTGCCAGCAGCTTGACCGGGGGGGCTGTAGATACGCAGTATTTT.

The chain is built from TRBV6-5 and TRBJ1-6, with a weak D call TRBD1 (6 bases). Germline V gene sequence: CDR1 MNHEY, CDR2 SVGAGI. The CDR3 loop spans 13 amino acids. Trimming removed 11 bases at V and 5 bases at J, with 13 bases between. The CDR3 DNA is TGTGCCGGTTCGCAGGGGAATAATTCACCCCTCCACTTT. Translated, it gives CAGSQGNNSPLHF.

The CDR3 protein is CASSLGQYNEQFF. The CDR3 nucleotides read TGTGCCAGCAGTCTCGGACAGTACAATGAGCAGTTCTTC. J is TRBJ2-1 and V is TRBV27, with D possibly matching TRBD1 (6 bases). Trimming removed 5 bases at V and 4 bases at J, with 9 bases between. Germline CDR1 and CDR2: MNHEY and SMNVEV (reference sequence). The CDR3 consists of 13 residues.

The chain combines TRBV7-9 with TRBJ1-3, with 10 bases fitting TRBD1. The CDR3 is 16 amino acids. Germline V gene lookup returns CDR1 SEHNR and CDR2 FQNEAQ (reference sequence). Trimming cost V 4 bases and J 3 bases; bases outside gene matches: 6. The chain's CDR3 is CASSWDRGFFGNTIYF. The CDR3 DNA reads as TGTGCCAGCAGCTGGGACAGGGGTTTTTTTGGAAACACCATATATTTT.

The chain recombines TRBV3-1 (or the pseudogene TRBV3-2) with TRBJ2-1; TRBD2 matches at 13 bases. Unmatched junction bases numbered 4, after V lost 2 bases and J lost 6 bases. The CDR3 consists of 16 residues. Germline loops: CDR1 LGHDT, CDR2 YNNKEL (reference sequence). CDR3 sequence (DNA): TGTGCCAGCAGCCAATCGGGACTAGCGGGGACCAATGAGCAGTTCTTC. Translating it yields CASSQSGLAGTNEQFF.

The chain has TRBV27 and TRBJ1-5, with 7 bases lining up with TRBD1. With V trimmed by 5 bases and J by 2 bases, 3 bases remained unmatched. The germline CDR1 and CDR2 sequences are MNHEY and SMNVEV (reference sequence). The CDR3 sequence is 14 residues long. CDR3 nucleotide sequence: TGTGCCAGCAGTGATACAGGGGGCAATCAGCCCCAGCATTTT. Residues: CASSDTGGNQPQHF.